The 20 T cell receptor beta chains in this list originate from one sample, sequenced in a study of tumor-infiltrating lymphocytes in oesophageal squamous cell carcinoma. TCRdb re-derived calls from the PCR reads in MiXCR, one entry per CDR3 protein. This table holds 8,000 to 11,000 distinct CDR3 sequences, around 60% found once. What was sequenced was esophageal tumor tissue. Receptors were obtained from a female donor with esophageal squamous cell carcinoma.

The J gene is TRBJ2-3, the V gene TRBV7-6; tentatively, D is TRBD2 (5 bases). Germline V gene lookup returns CDR1 SGHVS and CDR2 FNYEAQ. Trimming pared 0 bases from V and 5 bases from J, leaving 6 bases between. The CDR3 totals 13 residues. The CDR3 loop reads CASSLAGKDTQYF. Here the CDR3 DNA reads TGTGCCAGCAGCTTAGCCGGGAAAGATACGCAGTATTTT.

The chain combines TRBV7-6 with TRBJ1-1, with a possible D match to TRBD1 (6 bases). The CDR3 has 13 amino acids. The germline CDR1 and CDR2 sequences are SGHVS and FNYEAQ. V was cut by 5 bases and J by 0 bases, with 7 bases left in between. In DNA form, the CDR3 reads TGTGCCAGCAGCCGACAGGTGAACACTGAAGCTTTCTTT. It is translated as CASSRQVNTEAFF.

The chain links TRBV5-6 to TRBJ2-3; 7 bases match TRBD2. The better agreement between TRBJ2-7 and the DNA end casts doubt on the J call. This CDR3 is 16 amino acids long. CDR1 and CDR2 from the germline V gene are SGHDT and YYEEEE. CDR3 nucleotides: TGTGCCAGCAGCTCCCCAGGCGGGGGAAGCTCCTACGAGCAGTACTTC. Translating gives CASSSPGGGSSYEQYF.

The chain joins TRBV6-1 to TRBJ2-5, with 12 bases lining up with TRBD2. The J call may be wrong; the DNA end is better matched by TRBJ2-7. The CDR3 length is 16 residues. CDR1 and CDR2 from the germline V gene are MNHNS and SASEGT. CDR3 sequence: CASSALTSGSYHEQYF. The CDR3 DNA is TGTGCCAGCAGTGCCTTGACTAGCGGGAGTTACCACGAGCAGTACTTC.

The V and J genes are TRBV27 and TRBJ1-1; D gene uncertain. The germline gives CDR1 MNHEY, CDR2 SMNVEV (reference sequence). V was clipped by 8 bases and J by 8 bases, with 12 bases between them. This CDR3 has 11 amino acids. CDR3 sequence (DNA): TGTGCCAGCGGATTGCTGCGGGAAGCTTTCTTT. Translating it yields CASGLLREAFF.

V usage is TRBV7-9 and J usage is TRBJ2-5; 11 bases map to TRBD2. The last part of the DNA fits TRBJ2-1 better; the J call may be wrong. Per germline, CDR1 SEHNR and CDR2 FQNEAQ (reference sequence). The CDR3 length is 16 residues. The CDR3 here is CASAPDSGGGNNEQFF. CDR3 coding DNA: TGTGCCAGCGCCCCGGATAGCGGGGGGGGAAACAATGAGCAGTTCTTC.

The V gene is TRBV7-3, the J gene TRBJ1-1; D gene uncertain. V was shortened by 4 bases and J by 7 bases, with 16 bases between the two germline ends. CDR1 is SGHTA, CDR2 FQGTGA, per germline. This CDR3 contains 14 residues. CDR3 loop: CASSSGGMAGEAFF. The CDR3 bases are TGTGCCAGCAGCTCAGGAGGTATGGCGGGTGAAGCTTTCTTT.

This clonotype was recorded a few times. The chain is built from TRBV7-6 and TRBJ2-6; the D is unclear. Trimming cost V 5 bases and J 0 bases, with 8 bases left between them. The germline gives CDR1 SGHVS, CDR2 FNYEAQ. The CDR3 consists of 15 residues. CDR3 region: CASSTVFSGANVLTF. The CDR3 DNA follows: TGTGCCAGCAGCACAGTGTTCTCTGGGGCCAACGTCCTGACTTTC.

V is TRBV5-1 and J is TRBJ2-1; weak D call: TRBD1 (6 bases). The J call may be in error: the DNA end matches TRBJ2-5 better. Germline CDR1 SGHRS, CDR2 YFSETQ. The length of the CDR3 is 15 residues. The CDR3, as DNA: TGCGCCAGCAGCTTGGCCGGGACACTACAAGAGACCCAGTACTTC. Translating gives CASSLAGTLQETQYF.

The chain combines TRBV27 with TRBJ2-7, with 9 bases aligning to TRBD1. This CDR3 comprises 15 residues. Unmatched junction bases numbered 7, after V lost 4 bases and J lost 3 bases. Germline values: CDR1 MNHEY, CDR2 SMNVEV (reference sequence). CDR3: CASSSAGQGSYEQYF. Here the CDR3 DNA reads TGTGCCAGCAGTTCCGCCGGACAGGGGAGCTACGAGCAGTACTTC.

This chain links TRBV4-1 with TRBJ1-2; TRBD1 is a possible D gene (6 bases). V was cut by 4 bases and J by 8 bases, with 20 bases left in between. Germline V lookup: CDR1 MGHRA, CDR2 YSYEKL. The CDR3 is 15 amino acids. This CDR3 is CASSLGQTPLRGYTF. The CDR3 coding sequence is TGCGCCAGCAGCCTCGGACAGACACCTCTCAGGGGCTACACCTTC.

This clonotype was counted ten times or more. The rearrangement links TRBV7-3 to TRBJ2-3; tentative D call: TRBD2 (6 bases). V dropped 1 base and J dropped 4 bases, with 12 bases sitting between them. Per the germline V gene, CDR1 is SGHTA and CDR2 is FQGTGA. The CDR3 loop spans 15 amino acids. In DNA form, the CDR3 reads TGTGCCAGCAGCTTAATCGGCGGGAAGGCAGATACGCAGTATTTT. Amino acid sequence: CASSLIGGKADTQYF. Full variable domain (outside the CDR3, taken from reference TRBV7-3 and TRBJ2-3): GAGVSQTPSNKVTEKGKYVELRCDPISGHTALYWYRQSLGQGPEFLIYFQGTGAADDSGLPNDRFFAVRPEGSVSTLKIQRTERGDSAVYLCASSLIGGKADTQYFGPGTRLTVL.

This clonotype has more than one count but fewer than ten. The chain is built from TRBV12-3 or TRBV12-4 and TRBJ1-1; possibly TRBD1 for D (5 bases). This CDR3 is built from 16 residues. Trimming removed 6 bases from V and 1 base from J, with 18 bases in between. CDR3: CASSLLIKGRNTEAFF. The CDR3 bases are TGTGCCAGCAGCCTATTGATTAAGGGACGGAACACTGAAGCTTTCTTT.

This clonotype was seen more than once but under ten times. This rearrangement joins TRBV7-3 to TRBJ1-2, with D possibly matching TRBD1 (5 bases). The CDR3 sequence is 17 residues long. Trimming stripped 5 bases from V and 0 bases from J, with 19 bases between. CDR1 SGHTA and CDR2 FQGTGA come from the germline V gene. This CDR3 reads CASSRDQGGKTNYGYTF. CDR3 coding DNA: TGTGCCAGCAGCCGCGATCAGGGTGGGAAAACTAACTATGGCTACACCTTC.

This clonotype was observed a single time. V is TRBV7-2 and J is TRBJ2-5; 13 bases fit TRBD2. This CDR3 has 16 residues. Losses at the gene ends were 5 bases for V and 2 bases for J; bases not matched to a gene: 5. Per the germline V gene, CDR1 is SGHTA and CDR2 is FQGNSA. The CDR3 nucleotides read TGTGCCAGCAGCCTCGGACTAGCGGGAGATCAAGAGACCCAGTACTTC. It codes for CASSLGLAGDQETQYF.

This clonotype is termed medium-sized. The chain has TRBV5-5 and TRBJ1-6; TRBD1 is a possible D gene (5 bases). V was trimmed by 5 bases and J by 9 bases, leaving 18 bases between them. This CDR3 has 15 residues. The germline V gene has CDR1 SGHKS and CDR2 YYEKEE (reference sequence). The CDR3 coding sequence is TGTGCCAGCAGTTTTTCCGGGACGTCTAGTTCACCCCTCCACTTT. This sequence encodes CASSFSGTSSSPLHF.

This clonotype has a handful of counts. CDR3 nucleotide sequence: TGTGCCAGCAGCAGGGAGTACCAAGAGACCCAGTACTTC. This gives the protein CASSREYQETQYF. This sequence joins TRBV7-3 and TRBJ2-5; maybe TRBD2 (5 bases). The CDR3 is made up of 13 amino acids. V shed 5 bases and J shed 0 bases, with 7 bases lying between them. CDR1 is SGHTA, CDR2 FQGTGA, per germline.

The chain combines TRBV24-1 with TRBJ2-4; 8 nucleotides align to TRBD1. Matching the DNA end better, TRBJ2-5 makes the J call doubtful. The CDR3 consists of 14 residues. CDR1 and CDR2 (germline): KGHDR, SFDVKD. The CDR3 DNA reads as TGTGCCACCAGTGAGGGCAGGGGGCTGGAGACCCAGTACTTC. It is translated as CATSEGRGLETQYF.

V gene TRBV7-8 combines with J gene TRBJ2-4; 10 bases line up with TRBD2. The J call could be wrong; TRBJ2-5 is a better fit for the DNA end. The CDR3 runs 15 residues. Germline CDR1 and CDR2: SGHVS and FQNEAQ. The chain's CDR3 is CASSLGTSGEETQYF. The CDR3 DNA is TGTGCCAGCAGCTTGGGTACTAGCGGGGAAGAGACCCAGTACTTC.

This rearrangement joins TRBV7-2 to TRBJ2-1; D not resolved. Per germline, CDR1 SGHTA and CDR2 FQGNSA. CDR3 length equals 13 residues. Trimming removed 4 bases at V and 0 bases at J, with 4 bases between. CDR3 sequence: CASSSGSYNEQFF. CDR3 nucleotides: TGTGCCAGCAGCTCAGGCTCCTACAATGAGCAGTTCTTC.